This entry concerns a single TCR beta chain. The data are from a study of blood T cell repertoires in COVID-19. Study overall: Material from acute and convalescent COVID-19 was sourced from the United States, Italy and Spain. PBMCs, B-cell-depleted T cells, or T cells provided the cDNA or gDNA that made up the material.

Per the original methods: How many nucleated cells were present was estimated from reference gene primer amplification. Clones were read by immunoSEQ multiplex PCR, and TCRdb kept only the in-frame ones, dropping some. D and trimming were read from the DNA, whereas the V and J calls and clone size are those reported in that table. The table includes some 200,000 clones, about nine tenths detected once. This TCR came from a man older than 75 with acute or convalescent COVID-19. Source material: peripheral blood.

CDR3 DNA sequence: TGTGCCAGCAGCCGATCAGTGATGGTCCGGGGCACAGATACGCAGTATTTT. Translation: CASSRSVMVRGTDTQYF. The chain has TRBV3-1 (or the pseudogene TRBV3-2) and TRBJ2-3; D is unclear. The CDR3 runs 17 residues. Germline assignment: CDR1 LGHDT and CDR2 YNNKEL (reference sequence). Trimming took 4 bases from V and 1 from J, leaving 18 bases between them.